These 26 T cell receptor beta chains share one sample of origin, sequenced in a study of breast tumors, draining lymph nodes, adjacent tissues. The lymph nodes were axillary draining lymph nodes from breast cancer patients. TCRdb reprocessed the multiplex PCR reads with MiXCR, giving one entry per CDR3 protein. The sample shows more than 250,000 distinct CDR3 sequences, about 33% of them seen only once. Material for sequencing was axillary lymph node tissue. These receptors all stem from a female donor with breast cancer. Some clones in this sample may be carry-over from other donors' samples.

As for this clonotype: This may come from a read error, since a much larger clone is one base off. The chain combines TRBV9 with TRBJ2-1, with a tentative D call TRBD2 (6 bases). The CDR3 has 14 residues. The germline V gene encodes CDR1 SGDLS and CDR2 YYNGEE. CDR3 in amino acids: CASCVEGGDNEQFF. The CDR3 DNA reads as TGTGCCAGCTGCGTAGAGGGCGGGGACAATGAGCAGTTCTTC.

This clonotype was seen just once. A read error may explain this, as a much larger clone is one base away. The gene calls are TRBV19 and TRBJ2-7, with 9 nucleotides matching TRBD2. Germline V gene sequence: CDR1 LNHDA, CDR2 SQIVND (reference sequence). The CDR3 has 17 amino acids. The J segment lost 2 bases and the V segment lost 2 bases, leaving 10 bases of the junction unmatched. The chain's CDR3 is CASSIQGPAGGPYEQYF. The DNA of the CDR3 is TGTGCCAGTAGTATACAGGGACCAGCGGGAGGCCCCTACGAGCAGTACTTC.

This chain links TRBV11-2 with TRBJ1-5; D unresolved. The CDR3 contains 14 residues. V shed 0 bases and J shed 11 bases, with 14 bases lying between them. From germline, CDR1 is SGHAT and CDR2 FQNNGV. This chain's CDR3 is CASSLDSSRGTQHF. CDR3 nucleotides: TGTGCCAGCAGCTTAGATTCCTCAAGAGGGACCCAGCATTTT.

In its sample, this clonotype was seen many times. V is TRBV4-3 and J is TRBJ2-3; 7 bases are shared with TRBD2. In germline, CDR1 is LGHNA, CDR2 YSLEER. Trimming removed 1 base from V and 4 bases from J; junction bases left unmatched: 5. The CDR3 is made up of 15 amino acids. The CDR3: CASSQVGGRADTQYF. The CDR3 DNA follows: TGCGCCAGCAGCCAAGTAGGCGGGAGAGCAGATACGCAGTATTTT.

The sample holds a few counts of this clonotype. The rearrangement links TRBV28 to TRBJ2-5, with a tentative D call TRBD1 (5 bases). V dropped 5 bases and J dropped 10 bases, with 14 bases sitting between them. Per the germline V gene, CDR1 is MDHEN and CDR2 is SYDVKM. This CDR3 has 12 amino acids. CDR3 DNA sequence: TGTGCCAGCAGTAAGGGGTCAAGGGACCAGTACTTC. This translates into CASSKGSRDQYF.

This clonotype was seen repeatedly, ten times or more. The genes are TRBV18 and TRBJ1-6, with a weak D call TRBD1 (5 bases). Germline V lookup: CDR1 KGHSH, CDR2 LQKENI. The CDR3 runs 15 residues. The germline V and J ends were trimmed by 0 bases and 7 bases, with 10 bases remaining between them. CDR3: CASSPPLGENSPLHF. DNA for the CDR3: TGTGCCAGCTCACCACCGTTGGGGGAAAATTCACCCCTCCACTTT.

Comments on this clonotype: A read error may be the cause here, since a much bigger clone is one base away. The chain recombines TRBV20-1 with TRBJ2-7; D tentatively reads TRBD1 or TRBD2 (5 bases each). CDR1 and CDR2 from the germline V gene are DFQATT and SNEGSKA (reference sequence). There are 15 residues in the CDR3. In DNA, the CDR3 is TGCAGTGCTAGTGTCCCGAGGGGCGCCTCCTGCGAGCAGTACTTC. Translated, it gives CSASVPRGASCEQYF.

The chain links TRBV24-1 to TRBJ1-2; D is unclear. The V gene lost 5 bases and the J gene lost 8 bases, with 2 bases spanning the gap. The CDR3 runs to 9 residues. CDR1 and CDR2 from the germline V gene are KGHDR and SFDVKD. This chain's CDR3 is CATSGGYTF. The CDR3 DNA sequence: TGTGCCACCAGTGGGGGCTACACCTTC.

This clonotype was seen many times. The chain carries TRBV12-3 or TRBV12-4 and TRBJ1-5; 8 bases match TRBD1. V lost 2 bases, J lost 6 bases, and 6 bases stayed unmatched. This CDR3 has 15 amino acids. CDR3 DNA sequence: TGTGCCAGCAGTTTATATCAGGGGGCTGGTCAGCCCCAGCATTTT. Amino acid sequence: CASSLYQGAGQPQHF.

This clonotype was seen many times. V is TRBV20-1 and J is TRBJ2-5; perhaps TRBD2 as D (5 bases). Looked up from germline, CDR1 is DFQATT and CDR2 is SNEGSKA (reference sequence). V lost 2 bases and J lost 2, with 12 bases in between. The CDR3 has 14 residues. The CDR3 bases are TGCAGTGCTAGAATACCGGGAACTCAAGAGACCCAGTACTTC. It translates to CSARIPGTQETQYF.

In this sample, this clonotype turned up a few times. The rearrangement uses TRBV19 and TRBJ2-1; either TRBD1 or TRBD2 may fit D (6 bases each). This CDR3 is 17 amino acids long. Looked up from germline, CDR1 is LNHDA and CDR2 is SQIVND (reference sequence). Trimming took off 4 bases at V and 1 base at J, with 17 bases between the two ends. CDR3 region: CASSKLVGGVSYNEQFF. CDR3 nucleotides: TGTGCCAGTAGTAAACTAGTCGGGGGCGTTTCCTACAATGAGCAGTTCTTC.

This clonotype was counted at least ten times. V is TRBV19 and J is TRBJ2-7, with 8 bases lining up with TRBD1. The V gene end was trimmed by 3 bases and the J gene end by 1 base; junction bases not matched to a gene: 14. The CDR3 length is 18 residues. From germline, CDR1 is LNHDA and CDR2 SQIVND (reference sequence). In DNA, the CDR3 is TGTGCCAGTAGTATGGGGCGTGTCGGACAGGGACGTTCCTACGAGCAGTACTTC. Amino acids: CASSMGRVGQGRSYEQYF.

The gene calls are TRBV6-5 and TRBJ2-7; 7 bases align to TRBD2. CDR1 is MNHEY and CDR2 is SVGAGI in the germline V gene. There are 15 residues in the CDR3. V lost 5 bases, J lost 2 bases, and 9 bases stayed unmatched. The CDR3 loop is CASSPPAGAAYEQYF. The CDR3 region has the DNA TGTGCCAGCAGTCCCCCGGCGGGAGCCGCCTACGAGCAGTACTTC.

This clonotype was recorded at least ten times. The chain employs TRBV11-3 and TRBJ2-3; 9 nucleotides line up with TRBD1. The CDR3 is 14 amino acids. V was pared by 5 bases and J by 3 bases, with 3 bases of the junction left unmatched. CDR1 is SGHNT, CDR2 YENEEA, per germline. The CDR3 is CASSPGQGTDTQYF. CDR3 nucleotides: TGTGCCAGCAGCCCTGGACAGGGGACAGATACGCAGTATTTT.

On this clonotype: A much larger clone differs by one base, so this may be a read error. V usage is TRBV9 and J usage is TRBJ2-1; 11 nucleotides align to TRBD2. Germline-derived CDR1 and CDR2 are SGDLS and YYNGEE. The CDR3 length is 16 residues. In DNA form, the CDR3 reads TGTGCCAGCAGCGGCTTAGCGGGAGGGCCGTACAATGGGCAGTTCTTC. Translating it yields CASSGLAGGPYNGQFF.

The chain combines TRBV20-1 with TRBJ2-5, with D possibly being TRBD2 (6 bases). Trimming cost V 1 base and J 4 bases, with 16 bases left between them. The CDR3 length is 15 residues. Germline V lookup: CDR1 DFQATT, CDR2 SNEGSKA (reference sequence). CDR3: CSARGPGLQGETQYF. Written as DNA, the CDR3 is TGCAGTGCTAGAGGACCGGGACTTCAGGGAGAGACCCAGTACTTC.

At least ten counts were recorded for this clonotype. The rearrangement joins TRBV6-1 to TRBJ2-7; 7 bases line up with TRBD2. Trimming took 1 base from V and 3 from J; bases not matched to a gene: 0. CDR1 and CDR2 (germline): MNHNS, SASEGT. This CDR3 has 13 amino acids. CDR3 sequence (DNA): TGTGCCAGCAGTGAAGGCGGGAGCTACGAGCAGTACTTC. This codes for CASSEGGSYEQYF.

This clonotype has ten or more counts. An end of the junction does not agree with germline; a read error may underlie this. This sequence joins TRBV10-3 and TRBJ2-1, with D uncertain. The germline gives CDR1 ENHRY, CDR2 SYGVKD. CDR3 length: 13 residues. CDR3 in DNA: TGTGCCATCGGTGAGAGCTCCTACAATGAGCAGTTCTTC. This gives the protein CAIGESSYNEQFF.

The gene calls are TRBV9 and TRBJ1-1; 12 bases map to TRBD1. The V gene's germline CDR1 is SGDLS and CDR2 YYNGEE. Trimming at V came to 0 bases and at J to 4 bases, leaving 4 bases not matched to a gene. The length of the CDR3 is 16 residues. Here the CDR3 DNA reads TGTGCCAGCAGCGTAGAGACGGGACAGGGGGCCACTGAAGCTTTCTTT. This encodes CASSVETGQGATEAFF.

The CDR3 nucleotides read TGTGCCAGCAGCGCCTCGGGACAGGGCTCCTACAATGAGCAGTTCTTC. Its translation is CASSASGQGSYNEQFF. The chain joins TRBV7-2 to TRBJ2-1, with TRBD1 matching over 9 bases. The CDR3 spans 16 residues. J was trimmed by 0 bases and V by 5 bases; bases with no gene match: 5. The germline CDR1 and CDR2 sequences are SGHTA and FQGNSA. Combining the CDR3 with reference TRBV7-2 and TRBJ2-1 gives the whole variable domain GAGVSQSPSNKVTEKGKDVELRCDPISGHTALYWYRQSLGQGLEFLIYFQGNSAPDKSGLPSDRFSAERTGGSVSTLTIQRTQQEDSAVYLCASSASGQGSYNEQFFGPGTRLTVL.

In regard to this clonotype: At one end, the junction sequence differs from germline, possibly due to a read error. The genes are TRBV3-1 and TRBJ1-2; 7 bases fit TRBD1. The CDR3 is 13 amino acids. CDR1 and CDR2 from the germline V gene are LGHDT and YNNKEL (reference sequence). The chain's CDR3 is CASSPGWTGGCTF. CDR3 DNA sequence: TGTGCCAGCAGCCCTGGATGGACAGGAGGCTGCACCTTC.

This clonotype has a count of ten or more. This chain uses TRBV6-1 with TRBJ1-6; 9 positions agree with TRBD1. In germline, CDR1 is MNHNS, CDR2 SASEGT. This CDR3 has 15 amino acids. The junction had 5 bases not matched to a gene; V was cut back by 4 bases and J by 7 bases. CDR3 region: CASSVDRGNNSPLHF. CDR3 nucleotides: TGTGCCAGCAGTGTGGACAGGGGAAACAATTCACCCCTCCACTTT.

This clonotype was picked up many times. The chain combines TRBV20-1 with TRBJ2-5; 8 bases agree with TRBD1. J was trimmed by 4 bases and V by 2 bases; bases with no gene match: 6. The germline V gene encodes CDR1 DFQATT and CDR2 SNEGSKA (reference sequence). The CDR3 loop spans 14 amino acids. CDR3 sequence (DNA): TGCAGTGCTAGACTTCAGGGGGCGGGAGAGACCCAGTACTTC. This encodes CSARLQGAGETQYF.

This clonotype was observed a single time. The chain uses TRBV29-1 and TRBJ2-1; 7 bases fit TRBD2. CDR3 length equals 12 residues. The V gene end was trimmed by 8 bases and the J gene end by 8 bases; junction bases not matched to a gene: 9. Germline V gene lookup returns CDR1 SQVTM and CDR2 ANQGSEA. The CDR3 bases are TGCAGCTTGGGACTAAGCGGGGATGAGCAGTTCTTC. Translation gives CSLGLSGDEQFF.

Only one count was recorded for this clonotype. DNA of the CDR3: TGTGCCTGGAGGGAGGGATTCGGCAGCGGCCGATATGGCTACACCTTC. Its translation is CAWREGFGSGRYGYTF. The V call is TRBV30, the J call TRBJ1-2; D unresolved. Germline CDR1 GTSNPN, CDR2 SVGIG (reference sequence). V lost 3 bases and J 5 bases, leaving 22 bases between the germline ends. The CDR3 runs to 16 residues. Using reference TRBV30 and TRBJ1-2 for the parts outside the CDR3, the full variable domain is SQTIHQWPATLVQPVGSPLSLECTVEGTSNPNLYWYRQAAGRGLQLLFYSVGIGQISSEVPQNLSASRPQDRQFILSSKKLLLSDSGFYLCAWREGFGSGRYGYTFGSGTRLTVV.

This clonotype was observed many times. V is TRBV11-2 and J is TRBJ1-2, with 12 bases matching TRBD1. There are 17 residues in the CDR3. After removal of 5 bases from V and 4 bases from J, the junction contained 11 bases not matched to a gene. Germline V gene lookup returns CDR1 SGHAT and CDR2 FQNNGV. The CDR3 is CASSLSWDRGRGYGYTF. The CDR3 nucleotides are TGTGCCAGCAGCCTAAGCTGGGACAGGGGGCGAGGCTATGGCTACACCTTC.